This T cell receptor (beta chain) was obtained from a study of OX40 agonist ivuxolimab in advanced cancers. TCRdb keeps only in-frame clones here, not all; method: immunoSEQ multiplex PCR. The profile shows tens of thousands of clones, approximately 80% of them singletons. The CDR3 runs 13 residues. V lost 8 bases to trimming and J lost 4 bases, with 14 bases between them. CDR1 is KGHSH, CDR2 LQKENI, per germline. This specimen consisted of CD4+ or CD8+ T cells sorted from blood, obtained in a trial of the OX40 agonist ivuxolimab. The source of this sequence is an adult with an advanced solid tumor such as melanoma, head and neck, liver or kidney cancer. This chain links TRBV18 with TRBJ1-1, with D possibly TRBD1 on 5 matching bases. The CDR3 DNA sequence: TGTGCCAGCCAAGACAGTTGGGTCACTGAAGCTTTCTTT. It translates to CASQDSWVTEAFF.